This T cell receptor (beta chain) was obtained from a study of beta chain features in type 1 diabetes. Broader study findings: Across all four CD4+ subsets, people with type 1 diabetes showed modestly shorter TCRB CDR3s.

Germline V gene sequence: CDR1 MNHEY, CDR2 SVGAGI. The CDR3 covers 14 residues. With V trimmed by 6 bases and J by 2 bases, 3 bases remained unmatched. TCRB transcripts that were expressed got sequenced, as all of the isolated RNA had been reverse transcribed. Sequencing was performed with immunoSEQ multiplex PCR; in TCRdb, only in-frame clones are kept and a portion is missing. The sample has some 270,000 clones, approximately 10% seen once. For this clone: Its matching antigen is unknown.

The clonotype originates from a man younger than 40 with type 1 diabetes. Material for sequencing was naive CD4+ T cells from blood. The V and J genes are TRBV6-5 and TRBJ2-7; 11 bases line up with TRBD2. For the CDR3, the DNA is TGTGCCAGCAGGCTGACTAGCGGGGCCTACGAGCAGTACTTC. Translating gives CASRLTSGAYEQYF.